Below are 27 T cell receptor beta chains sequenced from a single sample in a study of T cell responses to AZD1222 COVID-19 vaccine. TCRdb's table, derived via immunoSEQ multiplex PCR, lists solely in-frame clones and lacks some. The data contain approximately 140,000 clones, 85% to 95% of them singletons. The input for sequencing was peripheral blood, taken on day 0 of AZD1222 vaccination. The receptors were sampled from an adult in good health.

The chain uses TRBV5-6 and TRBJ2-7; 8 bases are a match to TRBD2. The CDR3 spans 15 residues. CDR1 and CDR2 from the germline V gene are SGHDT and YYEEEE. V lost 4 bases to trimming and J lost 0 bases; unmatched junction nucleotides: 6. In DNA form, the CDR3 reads TGTGCCAGCAGCGTCTCCGGGACTAGCTCCTACGAGCAGTACTTC. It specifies CASSVSGTSSYEQYF. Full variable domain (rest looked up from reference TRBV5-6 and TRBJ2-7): DAGVTQSPTHLIKTRGQQVTLRCSPKSGHDTVSWYQQALGQGPQFIFQYYEEEERQRGNFPDRFSGHQFPNYSSELNVNALLLGDSALYLCASSVSGTSSYEQYFGPGTRLTVT.

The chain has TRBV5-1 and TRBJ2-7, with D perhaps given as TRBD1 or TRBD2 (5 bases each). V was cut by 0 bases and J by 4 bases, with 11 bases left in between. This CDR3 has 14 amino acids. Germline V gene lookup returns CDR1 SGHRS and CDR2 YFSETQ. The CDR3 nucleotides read TGCGCCAGCAGCTTGGCCGGGGCGGTTTACGAGCAGTACTTC. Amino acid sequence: CASSLAGAVYEQYF.

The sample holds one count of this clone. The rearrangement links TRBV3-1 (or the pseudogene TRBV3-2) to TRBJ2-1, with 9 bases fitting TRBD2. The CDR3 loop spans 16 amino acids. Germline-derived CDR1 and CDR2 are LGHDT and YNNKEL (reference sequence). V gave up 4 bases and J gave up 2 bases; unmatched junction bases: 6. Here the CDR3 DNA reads TGTGCCAGCAGCCGAATGTGGACTAGCGCCTACAATGAGCAGTTCTTC. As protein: CASSRMWTSAYNEQFF.

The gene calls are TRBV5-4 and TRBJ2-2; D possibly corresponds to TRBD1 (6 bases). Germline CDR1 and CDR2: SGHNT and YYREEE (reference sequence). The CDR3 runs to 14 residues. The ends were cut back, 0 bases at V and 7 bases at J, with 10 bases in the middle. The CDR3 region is CASSLVQGSGELFF. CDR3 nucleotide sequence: TGTGCCAGCAGCTTGGTACAGGGCAGCGGGGAGCTGTTTTTT.

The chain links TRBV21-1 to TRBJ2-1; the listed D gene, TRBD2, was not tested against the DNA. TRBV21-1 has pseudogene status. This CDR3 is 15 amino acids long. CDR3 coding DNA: TGTGCCAGCAGACCCATAGCGGGGTCTGGGGGTGAGCAGTTCTTC. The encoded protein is CASRPIAGSGGEQFF.

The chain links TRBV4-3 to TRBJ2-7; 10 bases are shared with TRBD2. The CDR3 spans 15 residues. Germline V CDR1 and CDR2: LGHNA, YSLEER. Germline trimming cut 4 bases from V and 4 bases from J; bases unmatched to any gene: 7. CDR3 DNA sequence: TGCGCCAGCAGCCCCGAAACTAGCGGGACGTACGAGCAGTACTTC. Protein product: CASSPETSGTYEQYF.

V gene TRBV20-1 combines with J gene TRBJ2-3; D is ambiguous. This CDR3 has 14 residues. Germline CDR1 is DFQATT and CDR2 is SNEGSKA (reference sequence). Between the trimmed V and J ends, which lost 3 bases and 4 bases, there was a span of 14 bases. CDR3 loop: CSASPAPWADTQYF. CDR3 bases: TGCAGTGCTAGTCCCGCCCCCTGGGCAGATACGCAGTATTTT.

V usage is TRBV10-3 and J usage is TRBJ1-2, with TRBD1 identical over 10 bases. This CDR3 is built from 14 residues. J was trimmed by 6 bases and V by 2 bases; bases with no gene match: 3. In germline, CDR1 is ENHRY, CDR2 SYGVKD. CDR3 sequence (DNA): TGTGCCATCAGTGAGGGGACAGGGGCGGATGGCTACACCTTC. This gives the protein CAISEGTGADGYTF.

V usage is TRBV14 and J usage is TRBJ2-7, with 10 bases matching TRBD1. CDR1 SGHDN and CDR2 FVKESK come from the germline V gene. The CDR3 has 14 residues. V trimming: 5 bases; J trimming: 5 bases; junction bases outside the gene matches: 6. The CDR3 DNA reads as TGTGCCAGCAGCGCAGGGACAGGGGTTCACGAGCAGTACTTC. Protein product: CASSAGTGVHEQYF. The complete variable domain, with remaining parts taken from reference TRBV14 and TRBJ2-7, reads EAGVTQFPSHSVIEKGQTVTLRCDPISGHDNLYWYRRVMGKEIKFLLHFVKESKQDESGMPNNRFLAERTGGTYSTLKVQPAELEDSGVYFCASSAGTGVHEQYFGPGTRLTVT.

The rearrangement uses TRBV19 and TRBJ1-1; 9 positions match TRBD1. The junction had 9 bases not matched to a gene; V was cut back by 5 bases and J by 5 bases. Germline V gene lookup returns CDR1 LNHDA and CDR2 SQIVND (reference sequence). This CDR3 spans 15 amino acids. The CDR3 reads CASSATTGGRTEAFF. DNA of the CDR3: TGTGCCAGTAGTGCGACGACAGGGGGAAGGACTGAAGCTTTCTTT.

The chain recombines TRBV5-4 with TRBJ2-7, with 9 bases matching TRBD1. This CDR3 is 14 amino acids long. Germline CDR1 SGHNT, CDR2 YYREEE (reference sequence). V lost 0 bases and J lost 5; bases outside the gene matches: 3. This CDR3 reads CASSLGTGAHEQYF. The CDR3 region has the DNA TGTGCCAGCAGCTTGGGGACAGGGGCTCACGAGCAGTACTTC. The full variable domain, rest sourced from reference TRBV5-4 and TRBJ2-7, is ETGVTQSPTHLIKTRGQQVTLRCSSQSGHNTVSWYQQALGQGPQFIFQYYREEENGRGNFPPRFSGLQFPNYSSELNVNALELDDSALYLCASSLGTGAHEQYFGPGTRLTVT.

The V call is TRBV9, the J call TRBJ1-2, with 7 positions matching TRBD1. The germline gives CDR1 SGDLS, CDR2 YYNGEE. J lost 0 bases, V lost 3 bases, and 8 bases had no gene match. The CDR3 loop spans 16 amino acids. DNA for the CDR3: TGTGCCAGCAGCGCCCACCGGGACAGCACTAACTATGGCTACACCTTC. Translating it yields CASSAHRDSTNYGYTF.

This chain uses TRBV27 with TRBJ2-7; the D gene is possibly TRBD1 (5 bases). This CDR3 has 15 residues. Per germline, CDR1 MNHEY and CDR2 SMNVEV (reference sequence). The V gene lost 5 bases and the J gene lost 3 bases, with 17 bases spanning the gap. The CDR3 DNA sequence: TGTGCCAGCAGTCCATGGAAGGGGCTCCACTACGAGCAGTACTTC. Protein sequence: CASSPWKGLHYEQYF.

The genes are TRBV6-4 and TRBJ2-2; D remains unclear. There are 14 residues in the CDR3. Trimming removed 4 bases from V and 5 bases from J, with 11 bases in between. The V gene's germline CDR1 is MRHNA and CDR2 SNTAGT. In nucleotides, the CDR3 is TGTGCCAGCAGTGTTGGTTCTAGGACCGGGGAGCTGTTTTTT. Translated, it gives CASSVGSRTGELFF.

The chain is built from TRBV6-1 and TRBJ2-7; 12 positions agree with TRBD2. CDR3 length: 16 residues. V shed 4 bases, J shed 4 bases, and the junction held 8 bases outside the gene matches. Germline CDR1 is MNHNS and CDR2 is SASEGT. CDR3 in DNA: TGTGCCAGCAGTGCGGCTAGCGGGAGGGAATTGTACGAGCAGTACTTC. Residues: CASSAASGRELYEQYF.

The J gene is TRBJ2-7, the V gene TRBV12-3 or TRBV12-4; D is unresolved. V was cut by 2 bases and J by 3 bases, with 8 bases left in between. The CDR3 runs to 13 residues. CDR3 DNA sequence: TGTGCCAGCAGTTTAAGGCCAATCTACGAGCAGTACTTC. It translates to CASSLRPIYEQYF.

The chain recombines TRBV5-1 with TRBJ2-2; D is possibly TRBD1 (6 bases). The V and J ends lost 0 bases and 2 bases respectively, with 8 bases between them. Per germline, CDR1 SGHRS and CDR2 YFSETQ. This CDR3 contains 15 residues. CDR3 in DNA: TGCGCCAGCAGCTTGGCTGGGGGCAACACCGGGGAGCTGTTTTTT. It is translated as CASSLAGGNTGELFF.

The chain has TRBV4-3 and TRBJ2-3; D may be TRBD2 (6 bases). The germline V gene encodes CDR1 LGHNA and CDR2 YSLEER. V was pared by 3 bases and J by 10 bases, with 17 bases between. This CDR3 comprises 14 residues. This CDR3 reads CASSQEGRRDPQYF. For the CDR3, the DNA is TGCGCCAGCAGCCAGGAGGGACGGAGGGATCCGCAGTATTTT.

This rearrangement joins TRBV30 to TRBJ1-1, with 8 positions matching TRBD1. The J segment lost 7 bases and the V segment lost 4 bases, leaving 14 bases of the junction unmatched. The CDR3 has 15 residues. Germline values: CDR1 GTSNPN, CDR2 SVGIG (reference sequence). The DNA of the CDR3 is TGTGCCTGGACCCCAGGGGGCACGACCAGTGGTGAAGCTTTCTTT. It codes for CAWTPGGTTSGEAFF.

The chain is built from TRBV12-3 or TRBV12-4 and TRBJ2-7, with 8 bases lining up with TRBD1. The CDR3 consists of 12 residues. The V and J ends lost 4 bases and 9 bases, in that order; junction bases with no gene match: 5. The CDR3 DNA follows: TGTGCCAGCAGTTACAGGGGGGAAGTGCAGTACTTC. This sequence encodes CASSYRGEVQYF.

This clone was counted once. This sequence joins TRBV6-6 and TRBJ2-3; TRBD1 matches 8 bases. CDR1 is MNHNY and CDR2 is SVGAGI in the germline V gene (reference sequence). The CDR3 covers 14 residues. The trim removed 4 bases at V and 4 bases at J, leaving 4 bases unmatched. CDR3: CASSSGQGADTQYF. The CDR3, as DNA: TGTGCCAGCAGTTCTGGACAGGGTGCAGATACGCAGTATTTT.

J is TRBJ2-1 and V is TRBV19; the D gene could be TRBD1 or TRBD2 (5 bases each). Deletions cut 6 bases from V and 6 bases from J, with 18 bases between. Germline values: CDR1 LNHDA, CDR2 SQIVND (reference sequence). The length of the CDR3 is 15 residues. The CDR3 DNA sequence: TGTGCCAGTAGATCAGGGACGACAACTGGCAATGAGCAGTTCTTC. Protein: CASRSGTTTGNEQFF.

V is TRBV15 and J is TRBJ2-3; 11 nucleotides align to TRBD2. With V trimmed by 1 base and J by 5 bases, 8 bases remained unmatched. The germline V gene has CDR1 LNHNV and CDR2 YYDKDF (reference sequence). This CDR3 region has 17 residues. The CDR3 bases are TGTGCCACCAGCAGAGGGAGTAGCGGGGGGGCAATAGATACGCAGTATTTT. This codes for CATSRGSSGGAIDTQYF. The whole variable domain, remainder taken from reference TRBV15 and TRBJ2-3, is DAMVIQNPRYQVTQFGKPVTLSCSQTLNHNVMYWYQQKSSQAPKLLFHYYDKDFNNEADTPDNFQSRRPNTSFCFLDIRSPGLGDTAMYLCATSRGSSGGAIDTQYFGPGTRLTVL.

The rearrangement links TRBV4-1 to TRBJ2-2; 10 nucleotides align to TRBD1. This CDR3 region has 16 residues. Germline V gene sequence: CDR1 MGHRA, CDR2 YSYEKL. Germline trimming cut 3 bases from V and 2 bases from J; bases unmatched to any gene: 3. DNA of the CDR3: TGCGCCAGCAGCCACCGGGACAGGGGTAACACCGGGGAGCTGTTTTTT. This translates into CASSHRDRGNTGELFF.

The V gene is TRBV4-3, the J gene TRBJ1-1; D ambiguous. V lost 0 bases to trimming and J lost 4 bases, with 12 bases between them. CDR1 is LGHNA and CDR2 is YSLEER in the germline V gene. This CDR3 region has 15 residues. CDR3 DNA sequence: TGCGCCAGCAGCCAAGATGGCCACCTGGGCACTGAAGCTTTCTTT. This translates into CASSQDGHLGTEAFF.

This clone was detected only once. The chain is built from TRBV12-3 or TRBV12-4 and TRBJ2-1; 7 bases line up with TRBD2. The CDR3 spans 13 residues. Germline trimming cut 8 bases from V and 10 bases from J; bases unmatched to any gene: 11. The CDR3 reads CASGSPLGGEQFF. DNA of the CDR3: TGTGCCAGCGGGTCCCCCCTCGGGGGGGAGCAGTTCTTC.

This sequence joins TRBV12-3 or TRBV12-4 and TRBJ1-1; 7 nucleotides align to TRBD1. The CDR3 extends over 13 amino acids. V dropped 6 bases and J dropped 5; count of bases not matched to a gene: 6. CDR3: CASRLSGGTEAFF. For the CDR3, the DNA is TGTGCCAGCAGGCTCTCAGGGGGGACTGAAGCTTTCTTT.